This TCR beta chain was recovered during a study of blood T cells in healthy people across ages. Regarding the study as a whole: As age increased, TCR beta diversity per million T cells fell in a roughly linear fashion. Whereas aged donors had fewer naive CD4+ cells, long-lived donors had more of them and higher diversity.

Primed by a sample-barcoded 5' primer and a J-beta primer mix, a second PCR proceeded for roughly 7 to 11 cycles. Each CDR3 protein is one row after TCRdb ran MiXCR on the 5' RACE reads. The table shows about 1.4 million distinct CDR3 sequences, with approximately 60% occurring only once. Per the germline V gene, CDR1 is SGHAT and CDR2 is FQDESV (reference sequence). Between the trimmed V and J ends, which lost 8 bases and 5 bases, there was a span of 10 bases. CDR3 length: 11 amino acids. This clonotype has a handful of counts. Its target is unknown. A much larger clone differs from this one at a single base, so this may be a read error. Every sample gave at least 6 micrograms of total RNA when it was extracted.

The chain links TRBV11-1 to TRBJ2-7; TRBD1 is a possible D gene (5 bases). Specimen: blood. This receptor was identified in a young man in good health. The CDR3 bases are TGTGCCAGCGGACAAAGCCACGAGCAGTACTTC. Protein sequence: CASGQSHEQYF.